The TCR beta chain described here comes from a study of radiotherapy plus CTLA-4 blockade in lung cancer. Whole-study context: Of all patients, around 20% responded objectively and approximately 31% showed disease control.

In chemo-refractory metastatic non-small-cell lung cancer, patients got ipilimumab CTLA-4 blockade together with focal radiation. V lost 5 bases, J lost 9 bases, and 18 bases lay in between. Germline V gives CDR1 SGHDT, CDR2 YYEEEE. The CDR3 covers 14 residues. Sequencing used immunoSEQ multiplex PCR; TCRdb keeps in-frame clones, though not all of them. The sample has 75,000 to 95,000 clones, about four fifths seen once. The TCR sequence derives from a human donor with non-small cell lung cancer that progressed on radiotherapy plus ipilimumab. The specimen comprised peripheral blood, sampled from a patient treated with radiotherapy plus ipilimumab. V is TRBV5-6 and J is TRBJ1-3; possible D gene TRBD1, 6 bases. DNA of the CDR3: TGTGCCAGCAGGAAACAGGGAGGCCCAGCCACCATATATTTT. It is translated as CASRKQGGPATIYF.